This T cell receptor beta chain was documented in a study of shared T cell receptors in the human thymus. Repertoires were generated with immunoSEQ multiplex PCR, while TCRdb's copy carries only in-frame clones and drops some. The sample has some 700,000 clones, 70% to 90% seen once. In addition, the sample was reused for a study of human thymus T cells. As that study records: It was healthy Finnish infants having corrective surgery for congenital heart defects who were the donors. Resections obtained during corrective heart surgery supplied the thymus tissue. Thymic and blood repertoires showed apparently biased V and J gene usage. Related work showed strongly overlapping thymic repertoires across unrelated individuals.

Sequencing used thymocytes. This TCR was sampled from a girl less than two years old with a congenital heart defect.

CDR3 amino acids: CASSEVAGGPWTGELFF. The DNA of the CDR3 is TGTGCCAGCAGTGAGGTAGCGGGGGGGCCGTGGACCGGGGAGCTGTTTTTT. The chain couples TRBV2 to TRBJ2-2; 11 bases fit TRBD2. Germline CDR1 and CDR2: SNHLY and FYNNEI. The CDR3 has 17 amino acids. Trimming at V came to 3 bases and at J to 5 bases, leaving 8 bases not matched to a gene.